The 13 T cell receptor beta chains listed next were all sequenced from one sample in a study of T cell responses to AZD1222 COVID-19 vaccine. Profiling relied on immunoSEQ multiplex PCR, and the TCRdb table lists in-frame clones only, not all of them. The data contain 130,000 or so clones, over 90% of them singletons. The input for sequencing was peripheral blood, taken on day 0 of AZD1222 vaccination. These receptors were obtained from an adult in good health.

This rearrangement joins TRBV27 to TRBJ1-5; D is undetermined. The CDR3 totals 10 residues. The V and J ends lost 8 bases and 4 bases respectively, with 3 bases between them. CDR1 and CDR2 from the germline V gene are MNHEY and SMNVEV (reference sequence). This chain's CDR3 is CASPNQPQHF. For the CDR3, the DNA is TGTGCCAGCCCGAATCAGCCCCAGCATTTT.

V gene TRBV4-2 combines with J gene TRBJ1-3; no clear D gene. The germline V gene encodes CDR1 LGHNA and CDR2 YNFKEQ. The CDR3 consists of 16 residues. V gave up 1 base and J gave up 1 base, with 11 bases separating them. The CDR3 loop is CASSQVPDLSGNTIYF. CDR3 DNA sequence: TGTGCCAGCAGCCAAGTTCCAGACCTATCTGGAAACACCATATATTTT.

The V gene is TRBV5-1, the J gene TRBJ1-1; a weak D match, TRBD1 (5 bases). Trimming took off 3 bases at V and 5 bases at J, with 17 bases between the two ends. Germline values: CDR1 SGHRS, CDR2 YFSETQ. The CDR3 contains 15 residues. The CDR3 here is CASSSGSVGGTEAFF. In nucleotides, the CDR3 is TGCGCCAGCAGCTCAGGGAGTGTGGGGGGAACTGAAGCTTTCTTT.

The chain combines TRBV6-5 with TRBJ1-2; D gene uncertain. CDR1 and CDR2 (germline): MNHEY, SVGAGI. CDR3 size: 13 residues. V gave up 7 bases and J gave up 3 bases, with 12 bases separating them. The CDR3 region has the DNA TGTGCCAGCACCCTTGCGGGCGACTATGGCTACACCTTC. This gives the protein CASTLAGDYGYTF.

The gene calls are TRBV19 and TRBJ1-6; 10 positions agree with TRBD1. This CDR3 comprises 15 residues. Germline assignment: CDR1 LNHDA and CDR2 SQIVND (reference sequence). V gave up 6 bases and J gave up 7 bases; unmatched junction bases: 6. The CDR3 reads CASRSGQGENSPLHF. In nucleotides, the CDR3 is TGTGCCAGTAGATCCGGACAGGGGGAGAATTCACCCCTCCACTTT. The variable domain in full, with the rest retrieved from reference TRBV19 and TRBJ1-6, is DGGITQSPKYLFRKEGQNVTLSCEQNLNHDAMYWYRQDPGQGLRLIYYSQIVNDFQKGDIAEGYSVSREKKESFPLTVTSAQKNPTAFYLCASRSGQGENSPLHFGNGTRLTVT.

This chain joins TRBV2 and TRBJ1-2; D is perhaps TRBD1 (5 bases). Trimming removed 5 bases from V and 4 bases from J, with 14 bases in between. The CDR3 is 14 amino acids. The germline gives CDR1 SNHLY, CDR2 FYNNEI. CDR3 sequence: CASSPGLVTYGYTF. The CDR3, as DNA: TGTGCCAGCAGTCCAGGGCTTGTGACCTATGGCTACACCTTC.

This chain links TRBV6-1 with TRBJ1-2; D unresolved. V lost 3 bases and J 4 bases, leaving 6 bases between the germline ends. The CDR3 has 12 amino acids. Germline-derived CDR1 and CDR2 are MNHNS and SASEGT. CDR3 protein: CASSDSFYGYTF. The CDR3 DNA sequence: TGTGCCAGCAGTGACAGTTTCTATGGCTACACCTTC.

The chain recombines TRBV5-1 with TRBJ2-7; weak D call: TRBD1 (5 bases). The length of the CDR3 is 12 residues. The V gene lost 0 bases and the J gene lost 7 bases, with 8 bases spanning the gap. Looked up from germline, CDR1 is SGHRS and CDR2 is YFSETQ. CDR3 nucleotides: TGCGCCAGCAGCTTGGTAGGGGAAGAGCAGTACTTC. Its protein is CASSLVGEEQYF.

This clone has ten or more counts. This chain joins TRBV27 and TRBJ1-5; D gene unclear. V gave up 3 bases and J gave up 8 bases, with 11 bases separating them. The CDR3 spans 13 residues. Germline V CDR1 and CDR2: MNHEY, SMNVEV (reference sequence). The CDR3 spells CASSFGPWEPQHF. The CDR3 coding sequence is TGTGCCAGCAGTTTTGGGCCCTGGGAGCCCCAGCATTTT.

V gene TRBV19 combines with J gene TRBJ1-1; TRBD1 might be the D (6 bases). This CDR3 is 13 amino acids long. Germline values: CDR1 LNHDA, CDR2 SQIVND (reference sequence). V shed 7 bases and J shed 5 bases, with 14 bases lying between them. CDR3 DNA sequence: TGTGCCAGTAATCCAGGGGCTAGGACTGAAGCTTTCTTT. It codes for CASNPGARTEAFF.

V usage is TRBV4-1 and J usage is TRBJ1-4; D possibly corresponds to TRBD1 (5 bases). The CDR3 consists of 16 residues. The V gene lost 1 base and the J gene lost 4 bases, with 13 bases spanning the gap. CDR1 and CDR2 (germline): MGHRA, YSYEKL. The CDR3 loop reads CASSQVSLQGNEKLFF. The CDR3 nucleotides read TGCGCCAGCAGCCAAGTTTCTCTCCAGGGTAATGAAAAACTGTTTTTT.

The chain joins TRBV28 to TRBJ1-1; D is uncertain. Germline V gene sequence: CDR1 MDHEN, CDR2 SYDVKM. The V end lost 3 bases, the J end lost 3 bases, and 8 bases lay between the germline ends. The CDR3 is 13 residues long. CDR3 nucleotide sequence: TGTGCCAGCAGTTTTTACGTAGACACTGAAGCTTTCTTT. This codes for CASSFYVDTEAFF.

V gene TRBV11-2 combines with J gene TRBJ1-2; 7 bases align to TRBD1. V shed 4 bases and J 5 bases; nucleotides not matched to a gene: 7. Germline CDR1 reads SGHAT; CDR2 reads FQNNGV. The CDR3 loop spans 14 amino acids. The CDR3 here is CASSSLGQVYGYTF. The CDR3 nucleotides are TGTGCCAGCAGCTCCTTAGGACAGGTTTATGGCTACACCTTC.